The 30 T cell receptor beta chains given below trace back to one sample, sequenced in a study of blood T cells in healthy people across ages. The second PCR ran about 6 to 11 cycles with a sample-barcoded 5' primer and J-beta primers. A single record per CDR3 protein comes from TCRdb applying MiXCR to the 5' RACE reads. The sample lists just under 550,000 distinct CDR3 sequences, approximately 25% occurring once. This same sample was also taken into another study, of T cells of mothers and their children.

The sample taken for sequencing was blood. The receptors derive from a boy aged 5-17 years in good health.

This clonotype was detected a few times. The chain couples TRBV20-1 to TRBJ1-5; a possible D gene is TRBD1 (6 bases). CDR1 DFQATT and CDR2 SNEGSKA come from the germline V gene (reference sequence). This CDR3 is 15 amino acids long. The V end was cut by 3 bases, the J end by 4 bases, with 16 bases between. This CDR3 is CSASVARRGNQPQHF. In nucleotides, the CDR3 is TGCAGTGCTAGTGTGGCGAGGAGGGGGAATCAGCCCCAGCATTTT.

The chain has TRBV4-2 and TRBJ2-2; 12 bases match TRBD2. CDR1 is LGHNA and CDR2 is YNFKEQ in the germline V gene. The junction had 0 bases not matched to a gene; V was cut back by 1 base and J by 6 bases. The CDR3 covers 15 residues. CDR3 protein: CASSQASGGAGELFF. The CDR3 nucleotides read TGTGCCAGCAGCCAAGCTAGCGGGGGGGCCGGGGAGCTGTTTTTT.

This clonotype was seen only once. It may be a read error: a sequence one base away is much more abundant. The chain recombines TRBV25-1 with TRBJ2-1; 12 bases map to TRBD2. CDR3 length: 15 residues. CDR1 MGHDK and CDR2 SYGVNS come from the germline V gene. Trimming took 3 bases from V and 5 from J; bases not matched to a gene: 2. CDR3 in amino acids: CASSDWTSGNNEQFF. DNA of the CDR3: TGTGCCAGCAGTGACTGGACTAGCGGGAACAATGAGCAGTTCTTC.

The chain employs TRBV27 and TRBJ1-1, with D tentatively TRBD1 (5 bases). Trimming removed 6 bases from V and 5 bases from J, with 13 bases in between. The CDR3 is 13 residues long. CDR1 MNHEY and CDR2 SMNVEV come from the germline V gene (reference sequence). Here the CDR3 reads CASRQVGGTEAFF. The CDR3, as DNA: TGTGCCAGCAGGCAGGTCGGGGGGACTGAAGCTTTCTTT.

The V gene is TRBV5-4, the J gene TRBJ2-1, with 7 bases that match TRBD1. The J call is in doubt because the DNA end fits TRBJ2-7 better. This CDR3 is 17 amino acids long. Germline V gene sequence: CDR1 SGHNT, CDR2 YYREEE (reference sequence). In nucleotides, the CDR3 is TGTGCCAGCAGCCCTCGTGCCCCGACAGGGTCCTCCTACGAGCAGTACTTC. The encoded protein is CASSPRAPTGSSYEQYF.

This chain joins TRBV19 and TRBJ2-3; 7 bases are shared with TRBD1. Losses at the gene ends were 6 bases for V and 2 bases for J; bases not matched to a gene: 5. CDR3 length: 14 residues. Germline V lookup: CDR1 LNHDA, CDR2 SQIVND (reference sequence). CDR3 in amino acids: CASREGQITDTQYF. The CDR3 coding sequence is TGTGCCAGTAGAGAGGGACAGATCACAGATACGCAGTATTTT.

The chain combines TRBV29-1 with TRBJ2-1, with a tentative D call TRBD1 (5 bases). The CDR3 extends over 14 amino acids. Germline assignment: CDR1 SQVTM and CDR2 ANQGSEA. Trimming stripped 7 bases from V and 6 bases from J, with 19 bases between. The CDR3 region has the DNA TGCAGCGCCCTAATGGCAGGGTCGGGCAATGAGCAGTTCTTC. It is translated as CSALMAGSGNEQFF.

In its sample, this clonotype was seen many times. The J gene is TRBJ2-5, the V gene TRBV7-2; TRBD1 might be the D (6 bases). V was cut by 1 base and J by 5 bases, with 23 bases left in between. This CDR3 has 18 residues. CDR1 and CDR2 (germline): SGHTA, FQGNSA. As DNA, the CDR3 is TGTGCCAGCAGCTTAGGTCGGGACATTTCGCCCCCAGTGGAGACCCAGTACTTC. Its protein is CASSLGRDISPPVETQYF.

This clonotype showed up just a few times. This chain connects TRBV2 to TRBJ1-6; 10 bases align to TRBD1. The V and J ends lost 6 bases and 10 bases, in that order; junction bases with no gene match: 9. The CDR3 runs 15 residues. In germline, CDR1 is SNHLY, CDR2 FYNNEI. In DNA form, the CDR3 reads TGTGCCAGCAGCATAGACAGGGGGCATCGGTCACCCCTCCACTTT. Translation gives CASSIDRGHRSPLHF.

The rearrangement uses TRBV27 and TRBJ1-1; D uncertain. This CDR3 spans 13 amino acids. CDR1 and CDR2 from the germline V gene are MNHEY and SMNVEV (reference sequence). The V and J ends lost 6 bases and 11 bases respectively, with 19 bases between them. CDR3 in amino acids: CASSQLTEPQAFF. The CDR3 nucleotides are TGTGCCAGCAGCCAGCTCACAGAACCCCAGGCTTTCTTT.

This clonotype was seen more than once but under ten times. This sequence joins TRBV5-1 and TRBJ2-5; D is ambiguous. The end of the DNA fits TRBJ2-7 better, so the J call may be wrong. This CDR3 comprises 13 residues. Germline CDR1 and CDR2: SGHRS and YFSETQ. CDR3 protein: CASSLVPDYEQYF. The CDR3 DNA follows: TGCGCCAGCAGCTTGGTTCCGGACTACGAGCAGTACTTC.

The chain has TRBV5-1 and TRBJ2-1; a weak D match, TRBD2 (6 bases). The DNA end is more similar to TRBJ2-5, so the J call may be wrong. Per the germline V gene, CDR1 is SGHRS and CDR2 is YFSETQ. The CDR3 loop spans 14 amino acids. The CDR3 DNA reads TGCGCCAGCAGCTTAGGAGGCGGGGAGAAGACCCAGTACTTC. Translated: CASSLGGGEKTQYF.

The chain uses TRBV4-1 and TRBJ2-4, with 8 bases lining up with TRBD2. With 3 bases clipped from V and 6 bases from J, the junction kept 7 bases outside the gene matches. The CDR3 length is 15 residues. Germline CDR1 is MGHRA and CDR2 is YSYEKL. The CDR3 is CASSQGLVFGNIQYF. The CDR3 DNA reads TGCGCCAGCAGCCAGGGACTAGTATTTGGAAACATTCAGTACTTC.

This clonotype was counted many times. The chain couples TRBV9 to TRBJ2-7; 9 positions match TRBD2. Per germline, CDR1 SGDLS and CDR2 YYNGEE. The CDR3 runs to 15 residues. The V segment lost 1 base and the J segment 2 bases; nucleotides outside the gene matches: 4. CDR3 in DNA: TGTGCCAGCAGCGTAAGAGCGGGGGGACCCTACGAGCAGTACTTC. Protein sequence: CASSVRAGGPYEQYF. Complete variable domain (other parts from reference TRBV9 and TRBJ2-7): DSGVTQTPKHLITATGQRVTLRCSPRSGDLSVYWYQQSLDQGLQFLIQYYNGEERAKGNILERFSAQQFPDLHSELNLSSLELGDSALYFCASSVRAGGPYEQYFGPGTRLTVT.

This chain links TRBV9 with TRBJ2-3; 12 positions agree with TRBD1. The CDR3 totals 16 residues. The V segment lost 7 bases and the J segment 5 bases; nucleotides outside the gene matches: 11. Germline loops: CDR1 SGDLS, CDR2 YYNGEE. CDR3 bases: TGTGCCAGCTTTCCGACCGGGACAGGGGGCGTAGATACGCAGTATTTT. Its translation: CASFPTGTGGVDTQYF.

This clonotype was observed a few times. The chain couples TRBV12-3 or TRBV12-4 to TRBJ1-1; 7 bases match TRBD1. This CDR3 has 15 residues. V dropped 3 bases and J dropped 1; count of bases not matched to a gene: 5. The CDR3 DNA is TGTGCCAGCAGTTTCCGGAACAGGGGGAACACTGAAGCTTTCTTT. This sequence encodes CASSFRNRGNTEAFF.

The gene calls are TRBV6-5 and TRBJ1-4; D is undetermined. Per the germline V gene, CDR1 is MNHEY and CDR2 is SVGAGI. Deletions cut 5 bases from V and 8 bases from J, with 9 bases between. The CDR3 spans 12 residues. The CDR3 sequence: CASSARREKLFF. DNA for the CDR3: TGTGCCAGCAGTGCACGGCGGGAAAAACTGTTTTTT.

The chain carries TRBV7-2 and TRBJ1-2; D is unresolved. V dropped 0 bases and J dropped 8 bases, with 13 bases sitting between them. The CDR3 has 14 residues. Germline V gene data show CDR1 as SGHTA and CDR2 as FQGNSA. CDR3 amino acids: CASSLAFGERGYTF. The CDR3 coding sequence is TGTGCCAGCAGCTTAGCGTTCGGGGAAAGGGGCTACACCTTC.

Note on this clonotype: Sequence at one end of the junction differs from germline and may be a read error. This chain links TRBV7-2 with TRBJ2-1; possibly TRBD2 for D (7 bases). The germline gives CDR1 SGHTA, CDR2 FQGNSA. There are 16 residues in the CDR3. CDR3 DNA: TGTGCTAGCAGCTTAGAGCTGGGGGGGCTCTACAATGAGCAGTTCTTC. Its protein product is CASSLELGGLYNEQFF.

There are a few counts of this clonotype. V and J are TRBV20-1 and TRBJ2-7; D gene unclear. The CDR3 runs 12 residues. Germline CDR1 and CDR2: DFQATT and SNEGSKA (reference sequence). The V end was cut by 1 base, the J end by 2 bases, with 6 bases between. The CDR3 DNA reads as TGCAGTGCTAGAGCCCCTCCCTACGAGCAGTACTTC. This encodes CSARAPPYEQYF.

The chain recombines TRBV7-2 with TRBJ2-5; no definite D call. V dropped 7 bases and J dropped 5 bases, with 17 bases sitting between them. Per germline, CDR1 SGHTA and CDR2 FQGNSA. The CDR3 extends over 14 amino acids. The CDR3 region is CASNRKTQPETQYF. CDR3 sequence (DNA): TGTGCCAGCAACCGGAAGACACAGCCCGAGACCCAGTACTTC.

This clonotype was observed a few times. The J gene is TRBJ2-3, the V gene TRBV5-8; D remains unclear. Germline CDR1 SGHTS, CDR2 YDEGEE. The V end was cut by 5 bases, the J end by 2 bases, with 18 bases between. The CDR3 has 16 amino acids. CDR3 coding DNA: TGTGCCAGCAGACACCGAGGCGGACCTAACACAGATACGCAGTATTTT. It translates to CASRHRGGPNTDTQYF.

The chain couples TRBV27 to TRBJ1-3, with 7 positions matching TRBD1. J lost 2 bases, V lost 8 bases, and 9 bases had no gene match. Germline V CDR1 and CDR2: MNHEY, SMNVEV (reference sequence). The CDR3 sequence is 15 residues long. CDR3 nucleotides: TGTGCCAGCTCGACGGGCAGGGGGACTGGAAACACCATATATTTT. Translated: CASSTGRGTGNTIYF.

This clonotype was seen a few times. The rearrangement links TRBV20-1 to TRBJ2-5; D perhaps matches TRBD2 (6 bases). Trimming pared 3 bases from V and 0 bases from J, leaving 20 bases between. The CDR3 runs to 17 residues. CDR1 DFQATT and CDR2 SNEGSKA come from the germline V gene (reference sequence). CDR3 region: CSARGVRPGRNQETQYF. The CDR3 DNA sequence: TGCAGTGCTAGGGGCGTTCGCCCGGGGAGGAACCAAGAGACCCAGTACTTC.

This chain links TRBV5-1 with TRBJ1-2; D unclear. V gave up 4 bases and J gave up 7 bases, with 20 bases separating them. Germline V gene data show CDR1 as SGHRS and CDR2 as YFSETQ. CDR3 length equals 15 residues. CDR3 sequence: CASSPPGSLRGGYTF. CDR3 nucleotide sequence: TGCGCCAGCAGCCCTCCGGGATCCCTAAGAGGTGGCTACACCTTC.

The rearrangement uses TRBV19 and TRBJ1-5; a weak D match, TRBD1 (5 bases). Trimming stripped 7 bases from V and 7 bases from J, with 14 bases between. Germline assignment: CDR1 LNHDA and CDR2 SQIVND (reference sequence). The CDR3 spans 13 residues. The CDR3 region is CASTAGGFQPQHF. The CDR3, as DNA: TGTGCCAGTACTGCGGGGGGGTTCCAGCCCCAGCATTTT.

The CDR3 nucleotides read TGCAGTGCTAGAGATGGGACAGGGTTGGAGGAGACCCAGTACTTC. Protein product: CSARDGTGLEETQYF. The chain links TRBV20-1 to TRBJ2-5, with TRBD1 matching over 9 bases. With V trimmed by 0 bases and J by 5 bases, 7 bases remained unmatched. The CDR3 runs to 15 residues. CDR1 is DFQATT, CDR2 SNEGSKA, per germline (reference sequence).

This clonotype was seen more than once but under ten times. This sequence joins TRBV12-3 or TRBV12-4 and TRBJ2-1, with D perhaps TRBD2 (6 bases). The CDR3 is 15 amino acids. V lost 3 bases, J lost 2 bases, and 11 bases lay in between. The CDR3 loop is CASSFFRETYNEQFF. As DNA, the CDR3 is TGTGCCAGCAGTTTCTTCCGGGAGACCTACAATGAGCAGTTCTTC.

The chain employs TRBV7-3 and TRBJ2-3; perhaps TRBD2 as D (5 bases). In germline, CDR1 is SGHTA, CDR2 FQGTGA. The CDR3 covers 16 residues. With 1 base removed from V and 8 bases from J, the gap between germline ends came to 19 bases. The CDR3 protein is CASSLRPPDTAGTQYF. The CDR3 nucleotides are TGTGCCAGCAGCTTAAGGCCGCCAGATACGGCGGGTACGCAGTATTTT. Filled out from reference TRBV7-3 and TRBJ2-3, the complete variable domain reads GAGVSQTPSNKVTEKGKYVELRCDPISGHTALYWYRQSLGQGPEFLIYFQGTGAADDSGLPNDRFFAVRPEGSVSTLKIQRTERGDSAVYLCASSLRPPDTAGTQYFGPGTRLTVL.

This clonotype was detected only a few times. The V and J genes are TRBV20-1 and TRBJ2-7; 8 bases map to TRBD1. CDR3 length equals 15 residues. The germline gives CDR1 DFQATT, CDR2 SNEGSKA (reference sequence). The V segment lost 1 base and the J segment 0 bases; nucleotides outside the gene matches: 5. The CDR3 region is CSARGPTGVSYEQYF. The CDR3 DNA is TGCAGTGCTAGAGGCCCGACAGGGGTCTCCTACGAGCAGTACTTC.